This T cell receptor (beta chain) originates from a study of Tregs in tolerant kidney transplant recipients (dated by TCRdb to the late 2010s). About the full investigation: Additional Treg samples were obtained from a 3-day mixed lymphocyte reaction with belatacept, in some cases followed by a roughly 5-day donor restimulation, before recipient CD4+CD25+CD127- cells were sorted. During sorting of primary belatacept mixed lymphocyte reaction cultures, recipient cells were distinguished from donor cells with antibodies. The study used TCRbeta sequencing to identify donor-specific regulatory T cells before combined kidney and bone marrow transplantation, then tracked those cells after transplant. In a few healthy controls, several methods of expanding Tregs specific for an allogeneic donor were compared by TCRbeta repertoire sequencing. What the authors observed across the whole study: The study was limited by small patient numbers, and the findings need validation in larger populations and under other immunosuppression protocols. Although technical replication error seemed to be minimal, the question of biological reproducibility was not addressed directly. Expanding Tregs with activated donor B cells appeared to identify the most biologically relevant and donor-specific TCRbeta repertoire.

This clone registers as medium-sized (0.01 to 0.1%) within its sample. The clone's antigen remains unknown. No much larger clone is present one base from it, and per-base qualities are unavailable. The germline V gene encodes CDR1 SGDLS and CDR2 YYNGEE. The junction shows trimming of 3 bases on V and 4 bases on J, plus 13 bases between the germline ends. There are 14 amino acids in the CDR3, from cysteine to phenylalanine inclusive. The only DNA kept is the CDR3, 42 bases in frame from the first base. Genomic DNA was extracted from sorted cells with the QIAGEN DNeasy Blood and Tissue Kit for TCRbeta CDR3 sequencing. High-throughput TCRbeta CDR3 sequencing, including PCR amplification with bias correction and internal controls, was performed commercially through immunoSEQ. Concerning the study's data processing: Unique productive TCRbeta sequences were defined by CDR3 nucleotide sequence when primers matched and otherwise by CDR3 amino acid sequence together with Vbeta and Jbeta genes. A sequence counted as donor-reactive if, in CFSE-low cells, the sequence had a frequency of at least 0.01% and was expanded at least 5-fold compared with unstimulated cells. Repertoire divergence was quantified by Jensen-Shannon divergence calculated from the top 100 TCRbeta sequences ranked by frequency. For samples with multiple sequencing runs, sorting error was corrected separately for each run before the runs were pooled. Here the immuneACCESS table is served through TCRdb, limited to in-frame sequences with V and J called. Missing clones are a known gap in these copies; in checked studies unresolved V genes cover under half, and the rest lacks a known reason. From that table come the V and J calls and clone size; the DNA was used to work out D and trimming. This sample holds some 2,400 clones; about 42% were observed only once. In total, the top ten clones hold 7.1% of the sample.

Blood from healthy controls was obtained either as purchased buffy coats or from healthy volunteers. Healthy control blood was processed by Ficoll density gradient to PBMCs and cryopreserved; patient PBMCs were collected before and after transplant. The source material was Tregs from blood cultured with allogeneic cells. The V gene is TRBV9 and the J gene is TRBJ1-2; no D gene call is confident. This TCR derives from a human donor in good health. The CDR3 here reads CASSAPRGLYGYTF. The sequenced DNA is TGTGCCAGCAGCGCCCCCCGAGGACTCTATGGCTACACCTTC.